This TCR beta chain was documented in a study of T cell responses to AZD1222 COVID-19 vaccine. The table came from immunoSEQ multiplex PCR; TCRdb's copy has only in-frame clones and leaves some out. The sample lists 150,000 or so clones, about 89% occurring once. The CDR3 sequence is 14 residues long. Germline V CDR1 and CDR2: SEHNR, FQNEAQ (reference sequence). After removal of 4 bases from V and 4 bases from J, the junction contained 4 bases not matched to a gene. This clonotype originated in an adult who received the AZD1222 COVID-19 vaccine. Sequenced here: peripheral blood, sampled 28 days after the second AZD1222 dose. This chain uses TRBV7-9 with TRBJ2-5; 9 bases are a match to TRBD1. Here the CDR3 DNA reads TGTGCCAGCAGCTGGGGACAGGGCGTAGAGACCCAGTACTTC. This sequence encodes CASSWGQGVETQYF.